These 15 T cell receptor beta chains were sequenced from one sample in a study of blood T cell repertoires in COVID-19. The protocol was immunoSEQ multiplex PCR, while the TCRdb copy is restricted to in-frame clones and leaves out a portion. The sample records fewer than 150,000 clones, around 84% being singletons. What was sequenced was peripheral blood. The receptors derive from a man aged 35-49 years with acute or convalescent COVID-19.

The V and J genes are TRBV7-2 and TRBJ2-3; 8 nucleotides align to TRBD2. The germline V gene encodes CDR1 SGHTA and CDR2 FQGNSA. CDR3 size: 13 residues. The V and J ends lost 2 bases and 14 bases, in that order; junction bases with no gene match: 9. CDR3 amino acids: CASSLSLAGGWYF. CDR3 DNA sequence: TGTGCCAGCAGCTTATCGCTCGCGGGGGGTTGGTATTTT.

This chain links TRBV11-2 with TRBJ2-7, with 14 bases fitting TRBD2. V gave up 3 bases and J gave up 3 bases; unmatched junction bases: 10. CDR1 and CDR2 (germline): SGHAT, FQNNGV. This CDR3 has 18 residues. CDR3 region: CASSLRTSGGNEFYEQYF. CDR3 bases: TGTGCCAGCAGCTTGAGGACTAGCGGGGGGAACGAGTTCTACGAGCAGTACTTC.

The CDR3 is CASSLISGSLVPQHF. DNA for the CDR3: TGTGCCAGCAGTTTAATCTCAGGGTCCCTAGTGCCCCAGCATTTT. This chain connects TRBV27 to TRBJ1-5, with D tentatively TRBD1 (5 bases). Trimming stripped 2 bases from V and 9 bases from J, with 17 bases between. Germline V gene data show CDR1 as MNHEY and CDR2 as SMNVEV (reference sequence). The CDR3 contains 15 residues.

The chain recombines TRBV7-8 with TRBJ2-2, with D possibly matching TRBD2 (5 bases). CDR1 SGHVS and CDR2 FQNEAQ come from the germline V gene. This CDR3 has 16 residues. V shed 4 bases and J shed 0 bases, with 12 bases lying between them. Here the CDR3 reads CASSSVRVPNTGELFF. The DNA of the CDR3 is TGTGCCAGCAGCTCCGTGAGGGTCCCGAACACCGGGGAGCTGTTTTTT.

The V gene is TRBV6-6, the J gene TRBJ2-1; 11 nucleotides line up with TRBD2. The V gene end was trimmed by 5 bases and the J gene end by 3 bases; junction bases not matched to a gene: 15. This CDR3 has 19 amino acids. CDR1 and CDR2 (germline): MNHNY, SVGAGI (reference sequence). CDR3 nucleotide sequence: TGTGCCAGCAGTCGAGCTCAGGGGTTTACTAGCGGGGGCTACAATGAGCAGTTCTTC. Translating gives CASSRAQGFTSGGYNEQFF.

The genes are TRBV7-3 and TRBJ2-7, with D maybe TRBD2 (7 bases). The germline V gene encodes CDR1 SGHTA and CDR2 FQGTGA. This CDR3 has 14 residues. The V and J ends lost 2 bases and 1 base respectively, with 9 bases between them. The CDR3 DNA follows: TGTGCCAGCAGCTTAGAGGGGGGGTCCTACGAGCAGTACTTC. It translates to CASSLEGGSYEQYF.

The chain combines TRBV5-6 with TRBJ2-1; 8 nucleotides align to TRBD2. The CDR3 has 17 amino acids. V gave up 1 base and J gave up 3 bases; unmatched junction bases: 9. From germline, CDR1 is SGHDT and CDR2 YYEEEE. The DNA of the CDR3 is TGTGCCAGCAGCTTGTCAATGGGACTAGGGGGCTACAATGAGCAGTTCTTC. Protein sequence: CASSLSMGLGGYNEQFF.

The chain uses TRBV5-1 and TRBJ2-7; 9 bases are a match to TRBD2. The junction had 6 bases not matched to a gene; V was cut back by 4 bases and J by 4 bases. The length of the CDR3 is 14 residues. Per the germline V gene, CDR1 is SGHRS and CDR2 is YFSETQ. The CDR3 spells CASSRGLATYEQYF. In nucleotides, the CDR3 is TGCGCCAGCAGCCGCGGACTAGCGACGTACGAGCAGTACTTC.

CDR3 in amino acids: CASSQDPGTGGQETQYF. Written as DNA, the CDR3 is TGCGCCAGCAGCCAAGATCCGGGGACAGGGGGACAAGAGACCCAGTACTTC. The V call is TRBV4-1, the J call TRBJ2-5, with 11 bases that match TRBD1. Losses at the gene ends were 0 bases for V and 2 bases for J; bases not matched to a gene: 5. This CDR3 contains 17 residues. Germline CDR1 MGHRA, CDR2 YSYEKL.

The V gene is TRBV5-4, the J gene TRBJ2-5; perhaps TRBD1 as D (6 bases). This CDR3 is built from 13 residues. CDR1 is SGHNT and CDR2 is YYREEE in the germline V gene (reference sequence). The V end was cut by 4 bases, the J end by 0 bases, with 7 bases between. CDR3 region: CASSRTDQETQYF. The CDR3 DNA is TGTGCCAGCAGCCGGACAGACCAAGAGACCCAGTACTTC.

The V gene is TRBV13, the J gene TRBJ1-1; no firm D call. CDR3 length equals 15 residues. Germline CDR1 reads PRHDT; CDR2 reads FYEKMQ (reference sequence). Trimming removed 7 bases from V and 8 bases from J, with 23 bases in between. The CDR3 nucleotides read TGTGCCAGCACTCTACCCGGTGGTTCTACGAGAGAAGCTTTCTTT. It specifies CASTLPGGSTREAFF. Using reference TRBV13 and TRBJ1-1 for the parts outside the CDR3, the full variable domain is AAGVIQSPRHLIKEKRETATLKCYPIPRHDTVYWYQQGPGQDPQFLISFYEKMQSDKGSIPDRFSAQQFSDYHSELNMSSLELGDSALYFCASTLPGGSTREAFFGQGTRLTVV.

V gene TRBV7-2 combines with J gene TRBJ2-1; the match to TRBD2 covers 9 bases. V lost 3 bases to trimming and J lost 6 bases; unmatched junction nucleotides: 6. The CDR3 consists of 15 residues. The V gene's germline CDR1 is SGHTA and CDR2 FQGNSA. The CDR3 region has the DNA TGTGCCAGCAGCTTCCCACTAGCGGGTGGCAATGAGCAGTTCTTC. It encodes CASSFPLAGGNEQFF.

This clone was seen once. CDR3 nucleotide sequence: TGTGCCAGCAGTTTATTCCTAGACAGGGTAAACGAGCAGTACTTC. Translating it yields CASSLFLDRVNEQYF. The J gene is TRBJ2-7, the V gene TRBV27; the match to TRBD1 covers 7 bases. V shed 1 base, J shed 5 bases, and the junction held 8 bases outside the gene matches. Per the germline V gene, CDR1 is MNHEY and CDR2 is SMNVEV (reference sequence). This CDR3 region has 15 residues.

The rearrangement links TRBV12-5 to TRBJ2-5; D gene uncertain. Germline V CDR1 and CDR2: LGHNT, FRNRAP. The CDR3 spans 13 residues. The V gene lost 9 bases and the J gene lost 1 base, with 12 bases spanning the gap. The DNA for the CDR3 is TGTGCTAGCCTCTTCTCGGGCCAAGAGACCCAGTACTTC. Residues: CASLFSGQETQYF.

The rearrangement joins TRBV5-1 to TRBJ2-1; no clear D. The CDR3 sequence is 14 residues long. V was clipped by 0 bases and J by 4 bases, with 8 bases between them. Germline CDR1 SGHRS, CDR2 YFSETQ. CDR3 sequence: CASSLEILYNEQFF. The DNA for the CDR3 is TGCGCCAGCAGCTTGGAGATTCTATACAATGAGCAGTTCTTC. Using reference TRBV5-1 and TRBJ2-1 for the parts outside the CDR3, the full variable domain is KAGVTQTPRYLIKTRGQQVTLSCSPISGHRSVSWYQQTPGQGLQFLFEYFSETQRNKGNFPGRFSGRQFSNSRSEMNVSTLELGDSALYLCASSLEILYNEQFFGPGTRLTVL.